These 16 T cell receptor beta chains share one sample of origin, sequenced in a study of cytomegalovirus exposure and HLA in healthy donors. Vbeta (60) and Jbeta (13) primers were used in the PCR. Sequencing used immunoSEQ multiplex PCR; TCRdb keeps in-frame clones, though not all of them. This sample has about 190,000 clones, with around four fifths found just once. The sequencing sample was made of PBMCs. Receptor source: a woman aged 50 to 65 in good health and CMV-seropositive.

The chain has TRBV9 and TRBJ2-5; TRBD1 agrees at 7 bases. Germline loops: CDR1 SGDLS, CDR2 YYNGEE. The CDR3 contains 13 residues. The V and J ends lost 4 bases and 3 bases, in that order; junction bases with no gene match: 3. The CDR3 spells CASSLGQKETQYF. The CDR3 nucleotides are TGTGCCAGCAGCCTGGGACAGAAAGAGACCCAGTACTTC.

Notes on this clone: A read error may produce the germline difference seen at one junction end. The chain has TRBV5-1 and TRBJ1-4; D unresolved. The CDR3 is 14 amino acids. The germline CDR1 and CDR2 sequences are SGHRS and YFSETQ. Written as DNA, the CDR3 is TGTGCCAGCAGCCAAGGGAGGAAAAATGAAAAACTGTTTTTT. Its translation: CASSQGRKNEKLFF.

The genes are TRBV19 and TRBJ1-6; D call uncertain. The CDR3 is 15 residues long. V gave up 5 bases and J gave up 7 bases, with 15 bases separating them. Germline values: CDR1 LNHDA, CDR2 SQIVND (reference sequence). In nucleotides, the CDR3 is TGTGCCAGTAGTGCCACAATGACGGGGAATTCACCCCTCCACTTT. Its protein is CASSATMTGNSPLHF.

V is TRBV7-2 and J is TRBJ2-5; TRBD2 aligns across 8 bases. The germline gives CDR1 SGHTA, CDR2 FQGNSA. V dropped 0 bases and J dropped 2; count of bases not matched to a gene: 8. The CDR3 totals 17 residues. The CDR3 sequence is CASSLAGLAGGQETQYF. For the CDR3, the DNA is TGTGCCAGCAGCTTAGCGGGTCTCGCGGGGGGACAAGAGACCCAGTACTTC.

J is TRBJ2-5 and V is TRBV4-3, with D uncertain. V was cut by 2 bases and J by 2 bases, with 6 bases left in between. The V gene's germline CDR1 is LGHNA and CDR2 YSLEER. The CDR3 length is 13 residues. The CDR3 region is CASSQTTQETQYF. The CDR3 DNA is TGCGCCAGCAGCCAAACTACACAAGAGACCCAGTACTTC.

The CDR3 reads CAIGVTTGELFF. The CDR3 coding sequence is TGTGCCATAGGGGTGACCACCGGGGAGCTGTTTTTT. The chain employs TRBV25-1 and TRBJ2-2; perhaps TRBD1 as D (5 bases). Germline CDR1 reads MGHDK; CDR2 reads SYGVNS. V was trimmed by 10 bases and J by 4 bases, leaving 10 bases between them. This CDR3 is built from 12 residues.

This clone has just a few counts. The chain has TRBV4-1 and TRBJ1-3; D gene ambiguous. The CDR3 runs to 15 residues. Between the trimmed V and J ends, which lost 1 base and 5 bases, there was a span of 12 bases. The germline gives CDR1 MGHRA, CDR2 YSYEKL. The CDR3 loop reads CASSQAGTVRNTIYF. CDR3 coding DNA: TGCGCCAGCAGCCAAGCGGGAACGGTCAGAAACACCATATATTTT.

The chain uses TRBV19 and TRBJ2-5, with 8 nucleotides matching TRBD1. The CDR3 loop spans 18 amino acids. CDR1 LNHDA and CDR2 SQIVND come from the germline V gene (reference sequence). With 4 bases clipped from V and 4 bases from J, the junction kept 17 bases outside the gene matches. DNA for the CDR3: TGTGCCAGTAGTAAAAGTGGGATTCCAGGACAGGGAGGAGAGACCCAGTACTTC. It encodes CASSKSGIPGQGGETQYF.

The chain carries TRBV4-1 and TRBJ1-1; TRBD1 agrees at 8 bases. V was clipped by 0 bases and J by 1 base; unmatched bases: 7. Per the germline V gene, CDR1 is MGHRA and CDR2 is YSYEKL. CDR3 length equals 17 residues. The CDR3 coding sequence is TGCGCCAGCAGCCAAGATCAGGGGGCAGGGGCGAACACTGAAGCTTTCTTT. This gives the protein CASSQDQGAGANTEAFF.

This clone was counted a single time. This chain uses TRBV7-8 with TRBJ1-1; no clear D. Deletions cut 1 base from V and 10 bases from J, with 13 bases between. The CDR3 runs to 13 residues. Looked up from germline, CDR1 is SGHVS and CDR2 is FQNEAQ. The CDR3 bases are TGTGCCAGCAGCTTAGGGGAGTATAATGGAGCTTTCTTT. It encodes CASSLGEYNGAFF.

The rearrangement links TRBV28 to TRBJ2-3; 7 bases are a match to TRBD1. The CDR3 sequence is 14 residues long. J lost 2 bases, V lost 7 bases, and 6 bases had no gene match. The germline gives CDR1 MDHEN, CDR2 SYDVKM. CDR3 coding DNA: TGTGCCAGCAACCCAGGGGGATCCACAGATACGCAGTATTTT. Translating gives CASNPGGSTDTQYF.

The rearrangement uses TRBV7-8 and TRBJ1-6; 7 bases align to TRBD1. The J segment lost 7 bases and the V segment lost 2 bases, leaving 2 bases of the junction unmatched. The CDR3 covers 14 residues. Germline V CDR1 and CDR2: SGHVS, FQNEAQ. Here the CDR3 reads CASSLKQGNSPLHF. In DNA form, the CDR3 reads TGTGCCAGCAGCTTAAAACAGGGGAATTCACCCCTCCACTTT. The full variable domain, rest sourced from reference TRBV7-8 and TRBJ1-6, is GAGVSQSPRYKVAKRGQDVALRCDPISGHVSLFWYQQALGQGPEFLTYFQNEAQLDKSGLPSDRFFAERPEGSVSTLKIQRTQQEDSAVYLCASSLKQGNSPLHFGNGTRLTVT.

This rearrangement joins TRBV19 to TRBJ2-2, with 7 bases aligning to TRBD2. With 1 base clipped from V and 4 bases from J, the junction kept 6 bases outside the gene matches. This CDR3 comprises 16 residues. Germline assignment: CDR1 LNHDA and CDR2 SQIVND (reference sequence). The DNA for the CDR3 is TGTGCCAGTAGTATAGGGGGGGGTCGCGGCACCGGGGAGCTGTTTTTT. This codes for CASSIGGGRGTGELFF.

The chain combines TRBV5-1 with TRBJ2-6; 7 positions match TRBD1. Germline V gene lookup returns CDR1 SGHRS and CDR2 YFSETQ. J was trimmed by 0 bases and V by 0 bases; bases with no gene match: 3. This CDR3 is 17 amino acids long. CDR3 nucleotide sequence: TGCGCCAGCAGCTTGGGACAGGGAAGCTCTGGGGCCAACGTCCTGACTTTC. It is translated as CASSLGQGSSGANVLTF.

The count of this clone is one. This chain links TRBV5-6 with TRBJ1-2; the match to TRBD1 covers 7 bases. The trim removed 0 bases at V and 8 bases at J, leaving 7 bases unmatched. There are 14 residues in the CDR3. Germline loops: CDR1 SGHDT, CDR2 YYEEEE. CDR3 nucleotides: TGTGCCAGCAGCTTGGATTCAGGGGGAGGAGGCTACACCTTC. It translates to CASSLDSGGGGYTF.

The chain links TRBV7-6 to TRBJ1-3; 7 nucleotides align to TRBD1. The CDR3 is 18 residues long. V dropped 1 base and J dropped 0; count of bases not matched to a gene: 9. Germline-derived CDR1 and CDR2 are SGHVS and FNYEAQ. CDR3 in DNA: TGTGCCAGCAGCTTAGAGGCAGGGGGTCGTAACTCTGGAAACACCATATATTTT. Protein sequence: CASSLEAGGRNSGNTIYF.